These 18 T cell receptor beta chains originate from one sample sequenced in a study of CD8 T cells in Susac syndrome. Reverse transcription of roughly 0.5 to 1 ug RNA used random hexamers. Via MiXCR, TCRdb re-called the immunoSEQ multiplex PCR reads, giving one row per CDR3 protein. The sample shows roughly 130,000 distinct CDR3 sequences, 90% to 95% of them seen only once. Input material: CD4+ T cells from PBMCs. The receptor set was obtained from a human donor in good health.

V gene TRBV7-2 combines with J gene TRBJ1-5, with no clear D. CDR1 SGHTA and CDR2 FQGNSA come from the germline V gene. CDR3 length: 14 amino acids. V gave up 5 bases and J gave up 3 bases, with 11 bases separating them. CDR3 loop: CASSRRGPNQPQHF. The CDR3 DNA follows: TGTGCCAGCAGCCGCCGGGGTCCCAATCAGCCCCAGCATTTT.

The rearrangement links TRBV12-3 or TRBV12-4 to TRBJ2-7, with TRBD2 matching 10 bases. The CDR3 spans 15 residues. V lost 2 bases and J lost 3; bases outside the gene matches: 4. The CDR3 sequence is CASSLTASGSYEQYF. Here the CDR3 DNA reads TGTGCCAGCAGTTTAACGGCTAGCGGGAGCTACGAGCAGTACTTC.

V usage is TRBV5-1 and J usage is TRBJ2-5; D gene uncertain. The V gene's germline CDR1 is SGHRS and CDR2 YFSETQ. V shed 3 bases and J shed 4 bases, with 13 bases lying between them. The CDR3 sequence is 14 residues long. CDR3 DNA: TGCGCCAGCAGCTCCAACGTGGGATCAGAGACCCAGTACTTC. Translation: CASSSNVGSETQYF.

V gene TRBV7-2 combines with J gene TRBJ2-7; D remains unclear. This CDR3 region has 12 residues. Germline lookup yields CDR1 SGHTA and CDR2 FQGNSA. V shed 3 bases and J shed 5 bases, with 8 bases lying between them. CDR3 protein: CASSFFMDEQYF. CDR3 DNA: TGTGCCAGCAGCTTCTTCATGGACGAGCAGTACTTC.

The chain recombines TRBV18 with TRBJ2-7; D not certain. Trimming stripped 2 bases from V and 4 bases from J, with 6 bases between. Germline V gene lookup returns CDR1 KGHSH and CDR2 LQKENI. CDR3 length: 12 amino acids. The DNA of the CDR3 is TGTGCCAGCTCACCAGCGGAGTACGAGCAGTACTTC. It translates to CASSPAEYEQYF.

The V call is TRBV29-1, the J call TRBJ2-5; 8 nucleotides align to TRBD2. Looked up from germline, CDR1 is SQVTM and CDR2 is ANQGSEA. This CDR3 has 14 amino acids. The J segment lost 5 bases and the V segment lost 8 bases, leaving 13 bases of the junction unmatched. The DNA of the CDR3 is TGCAGCCTGGTTCTAGCGGGTTTCAGGGAGACCCAGTACTTC. Its translation: CSLVLAGFRETQYF.

The chain carries TRBV7-2 and TRBJ1-2, with D perhaps TRBD1 (6 bases). V lost 1 base, J lost 4 bases, and 10 bases lay in between. This CDR3 spans 14 amino acids. The germline V gene encodes CDR1 SGHTA and CDR2 FQGNSA. CDR3 nucleotides: TGTGCCAGCAGCTTAGACAGGGCTTTCTATGGCTACACCTTC. Its protein product is CASSLDRAFYGYTF. The full variable domain, in which reference TRBV7-2 and TRBJ1-2 provide the parts outside the CDR3, is GAGVSQSPSNKVTEKGKDVELRCDPISGHTALYWYRQSLGQGLEFLIYFQGNSAPDKSGLPSDRFSAERTGGSVSTLTIQRTQQEDSAVYLCASSLDRAFYGYTFGSGTRLTVV.

This chain uses TRBV20-1 with TRBJ2-7; possible D gene TRBD2, 6 bases. Trimming took off 4 bases at V and 2 bases at J, with 15 bases between the two ends. Per germline, CDR1 DFQATT and CDR2 SNEGSKA (reference sequence). This CDR3 comprises 14 residues. This CDR3 is CSATGTPLAYEQYF. DNA for the CDR3: TGCAGTGCTACCGGGACTCCTCTGGCCTACGAGCAGTACTTC.

The rearrangement uses TRBV4-1 and TRBJ2-5; D is undetermined. The germline V gene has CDR1 MGHRA and CDR2 YSYEKL. The CDR3 length is 13 residues. V lost 1 base, J lost 5 bases, and 8 bases lay in between. The CDR3 region has the DNA TGCGCCAGCAGCCAAGCGGAGTGGGAGACCCAGTACTTC. Protein product: CASSQAEWETQYF.

V and J are TRBV28 and TRBJ2-1; D is unclear. The CDR3 sequence is 13 residues long. V lost 3 bases to trimming and J lost 5 bases, with 8 bases between them. Per the germline V gene, CDR1 is MDHEN and CDR2 is SYDVKM. CDR3 in DNA: TGTGCCAGCAGTTTGCGACTCAACAATGAGCAGTTCTTC. Translation: CASSLRLNNEQFF.

The rearrangement joins TRBV2 to TRBJ2-7; 9 bases align to TRBD1. The CDR3 sequence is 13 residues long. J gave up 4 bases and V 6 bases, and 4 bases lay outside the gene matches. Germline V CDR1 and CDR2: SNHLY, FYNNEI. CDR3 in DNA: TGTGCCAGCAGAGTGACAGGGGGGTACGAGCAGTACTTC. Its protein product is CASRVTGGYEQYF. Together with reference TRBV2 and TRBJ2-7, the CDR3 gives the full variable domain: EPEVTQTPSHQVTQMGQEVILRCVPISNHLYFYWYRQILGQKVEFLVSFYNNEISEKSEIFDDQFSVERPDGSNFTLKIRSTKLEDSAMYFCASRVTGGYEQYFGPGTRLTVT.

This chain links TRBV4-1 with TRBJ2-1, with 14 nucleotides matching TRBD2. Germline CDR1 reads MGHRA; CDR2 reads YSYEKL. This CDR3 is 15 amino acids long. With 4 bases clipped from V and 10 bases from J, the junction kept 6 bases outside the gene matches. CDR3 nucleotides: TGCGCCAGCAGCCCTGGGACTAGCGGGAGTAGAGAGCAGTTCTTC. This encodes CASSPGTSGSREQFF.

There are a few counts of this clonotype. The gene calls are TRBV18 and TRBJ2-1; 11 bases align to TRBD2. The germline V gene encodes CDR1 KGHSH and CDR2 LQKENI. The CDR3 has 15 residues. V trimming: 6 bases; J trimming: 7 bases; junction bases outside the gene matches: 8. CDR3 sequence reads: CASSPGTSGPNEQFF. CDR3 bases: TGTGCCAGCTCGCCCGGGACTAGCGGACCTAATGAGCAGTTCTTC.

CDR3 DNA sequence: TGCAGCACTTCGGGGGTCGTCCCAGATACGCAGTATTTT. Its translation is CSTSGVVPDTQYF. This chain uses TRBV29-1 with TRBJ2-3; possibly TRBD2 for D (6 bases). Trimming cost V 8 bases and J 4 bases, with 16 bases left between them. The V gene's germline CDR1 is SQVTM and CDR2 ANQGSEA. CDR3 length equals 13 residues.

This clonotype was observed once. The rearrangement joins TRBV3-1 to TRBJ1-3, with 8 bases fitting TRBD1. V was clipped by 2 bases and J by 3 bases; unmatched bases: 3. The CDR3 covers 15 residues. Germline loops: CDR1 LGHDT, CDR2 YNNKEL (reference sequence). The CDR3 region is CASSQQGAIGNTIYF. CDR3 nucleotides: TGTGCCAGCAGCCAACAGGGGGCTATTGGAAACACCATATATTTT.

V is TRBV27 and J is TRBJ1-1; 8 nucleotides match TRBD1. This CDR3 has 14 residues. The junction had 5 bases not matched to a gene; V was cut back by 8 bases and J by 0 bases. Germline CDR1 is MNHEY and CDR2 is SMNVEV (reference sequence). The CDR3 DNA follows: TGTGCCAGCTTACAGGGGGAGGTGAACACTGAAGCTTTCTTT. Translation gives CASLQGEVNTEAFF.

Regarding this clonotype: Germline and junction disagree at one end, which may indicate a read error. This chain uses TRBV4-2 with TRBJ2-7; D is tentatively TRBD1 or TRBD2 (5 bases each). Germline V gives CDR1 LGHNA, CDR2 YNFKEQ. The CDR3 has 13 residues. The CDR3 coding sequence is TGTGCCAGCAGCCAACTTCCACCTGGGACGCCCGCCTTC. Residues: CASSQLPPGTPAF.

The chain recombines TRBV11-2 with TRBJ2-7; no clear D. Trimming left V 4 bases short and J 4 bases short, with 11 bases between. The CDR3 runs 13 residues. Germline V lookup: CDR1 SGHAT, CDR2 FQNNGV. CDR3 residues: CASSSPREYEQYF. The DNA of the CDR3 is TGTGCCAGCAGCTCGCCCCGTGAGTACGAGCAGTACTTC. The full variable domain, rest sourced from reference TRBV11-2 and TRBJ2-7, is EAGVAQSPRYKIIEKRQSVAFWCNPISGHATLYWYQQILGQGPKLLIQFQNNGVVDDSQLPKDRFSAERLKGVDSTLKIQPAKLEDSAVYLCASSSPREYEQYFGPGTRLTVT.